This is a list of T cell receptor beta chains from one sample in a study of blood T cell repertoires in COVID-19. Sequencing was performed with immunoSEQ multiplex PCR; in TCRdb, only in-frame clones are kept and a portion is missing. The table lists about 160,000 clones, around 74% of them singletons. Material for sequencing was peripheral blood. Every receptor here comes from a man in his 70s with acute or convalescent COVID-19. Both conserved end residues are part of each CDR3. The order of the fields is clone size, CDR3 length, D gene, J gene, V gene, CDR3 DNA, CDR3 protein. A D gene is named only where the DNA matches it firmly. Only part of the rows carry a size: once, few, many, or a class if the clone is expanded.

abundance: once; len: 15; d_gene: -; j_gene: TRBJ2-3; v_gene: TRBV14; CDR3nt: TGTGCCAGCAGCTCTCTCGAGATCGTCACAGATACGCAGTATTTT; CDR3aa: CASSSLEIVTDTQYF
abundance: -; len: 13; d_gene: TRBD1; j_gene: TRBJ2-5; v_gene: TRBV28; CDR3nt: TGTGCCAGCAGTTCCGGACAGGGGGAGACCCAGTACTTC; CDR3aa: CASSSGQGETQYF
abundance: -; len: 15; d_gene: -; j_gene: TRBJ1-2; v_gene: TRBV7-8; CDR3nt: TGTGCCAGCAGCTTAGGTGGGGAGGGGCAGAGTGGCTACACCTTC; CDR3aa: CASSLGGEGQSGYTF
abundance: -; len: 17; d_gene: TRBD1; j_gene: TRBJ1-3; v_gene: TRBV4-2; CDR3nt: TGTGCCAGCAGCCAAGAGGGACAGGGGGCGGGTGGAAACACCATATATTTT; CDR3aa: CASSQEGQGAGGNTIYF
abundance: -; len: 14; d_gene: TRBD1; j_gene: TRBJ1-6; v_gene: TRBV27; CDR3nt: TGTGCCAGCAGTCGACAGGGGTGGAATTCACCCCTCCACTTT; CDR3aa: CASSRQGWNSPLHF
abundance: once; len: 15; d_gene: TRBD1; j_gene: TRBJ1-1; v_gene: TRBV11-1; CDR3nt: TGTGCCAGCAGCGAAGCGGACAGGGGACCTACTGAAGCTTTCTTT; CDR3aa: CASSEADRGPTEAFF
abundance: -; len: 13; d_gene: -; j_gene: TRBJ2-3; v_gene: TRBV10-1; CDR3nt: TGCGCCAGCCAGGGAAGTTACACAGATACGCAGTATTTT; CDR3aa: CASQGSYTDTQYF
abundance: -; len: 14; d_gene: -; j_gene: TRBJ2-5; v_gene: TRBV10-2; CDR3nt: TGCGCCAGCAGTGATCGGGAAGTACAAGAGACCCAGTACTTC; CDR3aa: CASSDREVQETQYF
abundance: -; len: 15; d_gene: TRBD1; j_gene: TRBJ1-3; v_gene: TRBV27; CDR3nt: TGTGCCAGCAGAAAGACGACAGGGGGCCGAAACACCATATATTTT; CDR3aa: CASRKTTGGRNTIYF
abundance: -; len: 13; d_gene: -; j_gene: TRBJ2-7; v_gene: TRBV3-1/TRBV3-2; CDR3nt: TGTGCCAGCAGCCAAGGGGGCTCTGTCGAGCAGTACTTC; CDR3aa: CASSQGGSVEQYF
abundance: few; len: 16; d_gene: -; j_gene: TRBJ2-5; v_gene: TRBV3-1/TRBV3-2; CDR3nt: TGTGCCAGCAGCCTGAAGTGGAGGGACCTTCAAGAGACCCAGTACTTC; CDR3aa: CASSLKWRDLQETQYF
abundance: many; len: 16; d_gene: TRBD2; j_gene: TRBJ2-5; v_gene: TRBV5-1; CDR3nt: TGCGCCAGCAGCAGAGGGACTAGCGGGGGTGGTGAGACCCAGTACTTC; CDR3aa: CASSRGTSGGGETQYF
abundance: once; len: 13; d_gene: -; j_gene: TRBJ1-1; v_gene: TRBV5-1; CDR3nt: TGCGCCAGCAGCTTCAAATTGGACAGTGAAGCTTTCTTT; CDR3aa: CASSFKLDSEAFF
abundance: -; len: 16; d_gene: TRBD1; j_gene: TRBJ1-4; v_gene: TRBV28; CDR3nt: TGTGCCAGCAGTTCATCCTGGGGACAGACTAATGAAAAACTGTTTTTT; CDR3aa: CASSSSWGQTNEKLFF
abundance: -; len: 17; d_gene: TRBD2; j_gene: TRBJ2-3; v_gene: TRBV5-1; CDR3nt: TGCGCCAGCAGCTTGTATGGGACTAGCGGTTACACAGATACGCAGTATTTT; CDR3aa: CASSLYGTSGYTDTQYF
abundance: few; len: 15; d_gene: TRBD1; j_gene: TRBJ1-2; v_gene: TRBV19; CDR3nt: TGTGCCAGTAGTACCCCGACAGGGATCAACTATGGCTACACCTTC; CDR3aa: CASSTPTGINYGYTF
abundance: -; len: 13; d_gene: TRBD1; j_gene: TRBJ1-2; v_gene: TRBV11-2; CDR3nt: TGTGCCAGCAGCGTCCAGACAGGGTTCGGCTACACCTTC; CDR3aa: CASSVQTGFGYTF
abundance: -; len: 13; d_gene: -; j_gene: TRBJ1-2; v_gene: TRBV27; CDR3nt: TGTGCCAGCAGTTTATCGGCAGGGGTTGGCTACACCTTC; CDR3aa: CASSLSAGVGYTF
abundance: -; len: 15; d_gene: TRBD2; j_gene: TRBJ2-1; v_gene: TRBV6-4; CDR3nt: TGTGCCAGCAGTGACCTAGCGGGAGTTCACAATGAGCAGTTCTTC; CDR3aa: CASSDLAGVHNEQFF
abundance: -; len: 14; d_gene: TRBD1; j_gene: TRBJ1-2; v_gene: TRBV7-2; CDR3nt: TGTGCCAGCAGCTTAGGACAGGGAGGATATGGCTACACCTTC; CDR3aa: CASSLGQGGYGYTF
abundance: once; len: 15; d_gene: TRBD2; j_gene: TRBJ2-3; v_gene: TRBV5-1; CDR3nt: TGCGCCAGCAGCTTGGGACTAGCCGACACAGATACGCAGTATTTT; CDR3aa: CASSLGLADTDTQYF
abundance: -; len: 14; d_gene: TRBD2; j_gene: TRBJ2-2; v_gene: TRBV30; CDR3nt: TGTGCCCATGGAGCTAGCGGGAGTGGTGGGGAGCTGTTTTTT; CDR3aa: CAHGASGSGGELFF
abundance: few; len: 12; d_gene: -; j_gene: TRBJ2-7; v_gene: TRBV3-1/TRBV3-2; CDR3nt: TGTGCCAGCAGCCCCGGGGTCTACGAGCAGTACTTC; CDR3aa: CASSPGVYEQYF
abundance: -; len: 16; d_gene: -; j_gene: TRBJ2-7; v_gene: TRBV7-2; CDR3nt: TGTGCCAGCAGCCCGAGCGGAGGGCGGAGCTCCTACGAGCAGTACTTC; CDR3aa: CASSPSGGRSSYEQYF
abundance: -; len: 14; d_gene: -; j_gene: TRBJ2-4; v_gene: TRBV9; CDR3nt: TGTGCCTCCGCTAGGGGAGGGGGACAAAACATTCAGTACTTC; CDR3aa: CASARGGGQNIQYF
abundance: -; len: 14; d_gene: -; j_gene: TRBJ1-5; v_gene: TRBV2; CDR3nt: TGTGCCAGCAGTGAAGCGAGTGGCAATCAGCCCCAGCATTTT; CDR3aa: CASSEASGNQPQHF
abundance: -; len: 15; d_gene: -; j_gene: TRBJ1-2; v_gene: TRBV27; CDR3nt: TGTGCCAGCAGTTTAACGATGGGGGGGAATGATGGCTACACCTTC; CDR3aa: CASSLTMGGNDGYTF
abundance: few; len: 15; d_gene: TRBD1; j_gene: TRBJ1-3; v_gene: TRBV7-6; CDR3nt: TGTGCCAGCAGCTGGGGACAGGGATGGGGAAACACCATATATTTT; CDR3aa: CASSWGQGWGNTIYF
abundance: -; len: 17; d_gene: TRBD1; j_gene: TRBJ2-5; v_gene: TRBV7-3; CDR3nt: TGTGCCAGCAGCTTAACGAGCGGACAGGGGATCGGTAAGACCCAGTACTTC; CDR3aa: CASSLTSGQGIGKTQYF
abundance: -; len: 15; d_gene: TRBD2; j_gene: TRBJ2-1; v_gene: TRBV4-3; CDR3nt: TGCGCCAGCAGCCCACTAGCGGGAGTGGACAATGAGCAGTTCTTC; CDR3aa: CASSPLAGVDNEQFF
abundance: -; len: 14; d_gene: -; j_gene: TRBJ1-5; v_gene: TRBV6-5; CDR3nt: TGTGCCAGCAGAGCAGGGGTAGCTGGTCAGCCCCAGCATTTT; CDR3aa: CASRAGVAGQPQHF
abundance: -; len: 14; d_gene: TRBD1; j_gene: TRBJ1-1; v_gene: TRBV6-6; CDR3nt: TGTGCCATTCGACAGGGGCGTCAAGTCACTGAAGCTTTCTTT; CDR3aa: CAIRQGRQVTEAFF
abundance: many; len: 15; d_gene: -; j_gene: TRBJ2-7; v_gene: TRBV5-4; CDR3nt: TGTGCCAGCAGCAAAAAAGGACTGAGCTCCTACGAGCAGTACTTC; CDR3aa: CASSKKGLSSYEQYF
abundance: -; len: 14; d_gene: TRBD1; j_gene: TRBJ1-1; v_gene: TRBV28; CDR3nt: TGTGCCAGCAGTTTAAGGTCAGGGGGTTACTCAGCTTTCTTT; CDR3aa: CASSLRSGGYSAFF
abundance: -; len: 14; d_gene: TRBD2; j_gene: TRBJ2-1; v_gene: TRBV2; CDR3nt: TGTGCCAGCGCTAGCGGGGGGGCTTTCAATGAGCAGTTCTTC; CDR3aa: CASASGGAFNEQFF
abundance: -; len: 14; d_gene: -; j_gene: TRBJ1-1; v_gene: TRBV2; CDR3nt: TGTGCCAGCCGGGGACTGCAATTCAACACTGAAGCTTTCTTT; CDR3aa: CASRGLQFNTEAFF
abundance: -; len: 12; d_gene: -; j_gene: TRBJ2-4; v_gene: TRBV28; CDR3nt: TGTGCCAGCAGTTTATCGGTAAACATTCAGTACTTC; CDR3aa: CASSLSVNIQYF
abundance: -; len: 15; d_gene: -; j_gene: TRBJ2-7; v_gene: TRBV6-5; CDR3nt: TGTGCCAGCAGTTACTCGGGGACTGGAACCTACGAGCAGTACTTC; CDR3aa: CASSYSGTGTYEQYF
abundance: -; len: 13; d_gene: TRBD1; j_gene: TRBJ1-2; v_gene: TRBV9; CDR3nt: TGTGCCAGCAGCTCGGAGACAGGGGGAGGCTACACCTTC; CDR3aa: CASSSETGGGYTF
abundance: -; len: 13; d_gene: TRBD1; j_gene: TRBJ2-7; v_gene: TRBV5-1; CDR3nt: TGCGCCAGCAGCACGGACAGGGGCTACGAGCAGTACTTC; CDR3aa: CASSTDRGYEQYF
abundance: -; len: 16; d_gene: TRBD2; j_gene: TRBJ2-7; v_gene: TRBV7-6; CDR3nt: TGTGCCAGCAGCGCCCTCACTAGCGGGGCCGGCGACGAGCAGTACTTC; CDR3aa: CASSALTSGAGDEQYF
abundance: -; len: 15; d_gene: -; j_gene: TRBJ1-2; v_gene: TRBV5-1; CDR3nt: TGCGCCAGCAGCGCCGGTGGGGGGAGAAACTATGGCTACACCTTC; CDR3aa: CASSAGGGRNYGYTF
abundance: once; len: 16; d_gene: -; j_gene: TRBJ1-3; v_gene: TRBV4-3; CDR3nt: TGCGCCAGCAGCCAAGTACCGGGGGGCTCTGGAAACACCATATATTTT; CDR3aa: CASSQVPGGSGNTIYF
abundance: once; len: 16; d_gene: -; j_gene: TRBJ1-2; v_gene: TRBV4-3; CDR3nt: TGCGCCAGCAGCCAAGATCCTGGCGGCCAGATTTATGGCTACACCTTC; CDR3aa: CASSQDPGGQIYGYTF
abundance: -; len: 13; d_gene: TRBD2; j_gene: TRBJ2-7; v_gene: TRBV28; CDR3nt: TGTGCCAGCATCACCGGGGGGTCCTACGAGCAGTACTTC; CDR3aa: CASITGGSYEQYF
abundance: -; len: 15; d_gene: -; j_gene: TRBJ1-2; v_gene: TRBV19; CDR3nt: TGTGCCAGTAGCCCATACCCCGACCAACGGGATGGCTACACCTTC; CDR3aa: CASSPYPDQRDGYTF
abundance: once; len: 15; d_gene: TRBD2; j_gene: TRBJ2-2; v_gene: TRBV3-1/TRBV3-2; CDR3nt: TGTGCCAGCAGCCTGGGACTAGCGGGCACCGGGGAGCTGTTTTTT; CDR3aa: CASSLGLAGTGELFF
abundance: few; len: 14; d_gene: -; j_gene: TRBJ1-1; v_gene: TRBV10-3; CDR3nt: TGTGCCATCAGTGATCCAGGTAAAAACACTGAAGCTTTCTTT; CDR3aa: CAISDPGKNTEAFF
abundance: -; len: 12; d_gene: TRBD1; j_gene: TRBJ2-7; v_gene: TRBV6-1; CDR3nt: TGTGCCAGCAGCAACGGACAGGGATGGCAGTACTTC; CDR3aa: CASSNGQGWQYF
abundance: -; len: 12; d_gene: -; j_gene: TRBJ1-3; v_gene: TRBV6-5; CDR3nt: TGTGCCAGCAGCGATAACAGAAACACCATATATTTT; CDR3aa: CASSDNRNTIYF
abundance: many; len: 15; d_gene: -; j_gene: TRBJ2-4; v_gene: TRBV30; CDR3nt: TGTGCCTGGAGGCTCTACCGGCGGGCCAAAAACATTCAGTACTTC; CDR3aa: CAWRLYRRAKNIQYF
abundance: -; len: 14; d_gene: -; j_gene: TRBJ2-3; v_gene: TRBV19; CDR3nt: TGTGCCAGTAGTATCATGAGCGGGACAGATACGCAGTATTTT; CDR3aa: CASSIMSGTDTQYF
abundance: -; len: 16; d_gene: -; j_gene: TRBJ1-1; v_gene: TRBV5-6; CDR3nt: TGTGCCAGCAGCTTGATGGGGCCCGCTACGAACACTGAAGCTTTCTTT; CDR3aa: CASSLMGPATNTEAFF
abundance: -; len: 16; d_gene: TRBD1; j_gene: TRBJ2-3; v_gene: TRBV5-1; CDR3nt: TGCGCCAGCAGCTCTACACCGGGACAGGGGATGGATACGCAGTATTTT; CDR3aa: CASSSTPGQGMDTQYF